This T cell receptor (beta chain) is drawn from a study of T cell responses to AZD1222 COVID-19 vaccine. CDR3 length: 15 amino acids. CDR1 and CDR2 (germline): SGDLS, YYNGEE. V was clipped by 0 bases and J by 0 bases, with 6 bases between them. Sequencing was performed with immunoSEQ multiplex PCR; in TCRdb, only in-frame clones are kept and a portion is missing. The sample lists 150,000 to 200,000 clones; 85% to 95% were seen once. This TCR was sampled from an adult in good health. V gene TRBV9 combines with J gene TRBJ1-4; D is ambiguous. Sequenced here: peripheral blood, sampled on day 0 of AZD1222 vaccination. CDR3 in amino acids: CASSVASATNEKLFF. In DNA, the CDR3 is TGTGCCAGCAGCGTAGCATCCGCAACTAATGAAAAACTGTTTTTT.